The 13 T cell receptor beta chains in this list originate from one sample, sequenced in a study of T-cell memory formation after mild COVID-19. TCRdb itself ran the 5' RACE reads through MiXCR, one entry per CDR3 protein. The profile shows around 530,000 distinct CDR3 sequences, about a fifth of them singletons. The sample consisted of PBMCs or a T cell subset sorted from them (not recorded which). These receptors all come from an adult woman who had mild COVID-19 (a few samples of this study predate the infection). Cell type and time point are not known.

The chain couples TRBV6-5 to TRBJ2-1; maybe TRBD1 (5 bases). Germline CDR1 MNHEY, CDR2 SVGAGI. CDR3 length equals 14 residues. V was cut by 2 bases and J by 4 bases, with 9 bases left in between. Written as DNA, the CDR3 is TGTGCCAGCAGTTACAGGGGTGGTTACAATGAGCAGTTCTTC. It encodes CASSYRGGYNEQFF.

The sample holds a few counts of this clonotype. The chain has TRBV9 and TRBJ2-7; 9 bases align to TRBD2. V lost 3 bases, J lost 5 bases, and 3 bases stayed unmatched. Germline CDR1 is SGDLS and CDR2 is YYNGEE. CDR3 length: 13 amino acids. The chain's CDR3 is CASSAGLADEQYF. In DNA form, the CDR3 reads TGTGCCAGCAGCGCGGGACTAGCTGACGAGCAGTACTTC. Variable domain in full (rest from reference TRBV9 and TRBJ2-7): DSGVTQTPKHLITATGQRVTLRCSPRSGDLSVYWYQQSLDQGLQFLIQYYNGEERAKGNILERFSAQQFPDLHSELNLSSLELGDSALYFCASSAGLADEQYFGPGTRLTVT.

This chain connects TRBV27 to TRBJ1-1; no reliable D call. There are 16 residues in the CDR3. Per germline, CDR1 MNHEY and CDR2 SMNVEV (reference sequence). Deletions cut 6 bases from V and 0 bases from J, with 17 bases between. CDR3 in DNA: TGTGCCAGCAGAAGTCCTTTAAGAGGGATGAACACTGAAGCTTTCTTT. It specifies CASRSPLRGMNTEAFF.

This clonotype was seen a few times. The rearrangement links TRBV5-4 to TRBJ2-5, with D tentatively TRBD2 (6 bases). CDR1 is SGHNT, CDR2 YYREEE, per germline (reference sequence). The CDR3 runs 12 residues. V was pared by 1 base and J by 9 bases, with 10 bases between. CDR3 sequence: CASSLTSGAQYF. In DNA form, the CDR3 reads TGTGCCAGCAGCTTGACGTCGGGGGCCCAGTACTTC.

The chain has TRBV10-3 and TRBJ2-7; no reliable D call. Per the germline V gene, CDR1 is ENHRY and CDR2 is SYGVKD. The length of the CDR3 is 10 residues. V shed 4 bases and J shed 7 bases, with 5 bases lying between them. The DNA for the CDR3 is TGTGCCATCAGTGCGAGAGAGCAGTACTTC. Translated: CAISAREQYF.

This clonotype was recorded once. The rearrangement uses TRBV19 and TRBJ1-5, with a weak D call TRBD1 (6 bases). Germline-derived CDR1 and CDR2 are LNHDA and SQIVND (reference sequence). V lost 2 bases and J lost 1, with 12 bases in between. The CDR3 has 16 amino acids. CDR3 coding DNA: TGTGCCAGTAGTATACAGGGGCGGTCCAGCAATCAGCCCCAGCATTTT. This encodes CASSIQGRSSNQPQHF.

The gene calls are TRBV4-1 and TRBJ1-2; no definite D call. The ends were cut back, 0 bases at V and 0 bases at J, with 8 bases in the middle. From germline, CDR1 is MGHRA and CDR2 YSYEKL. The CDR3 is 15 residues long. CDR3 protein: CASSQERLTNYGYTF. The CDR3 DNA reads TGCGCCAGCAGCCAAGAAAGGTTAACTAACTATGGCTACACCTTC.

V and J are TRBV3-1 and TRBJ1-2; no clear D. V was clipped by 0 bases and J by 5 bases, with 13 bases between them. This CDR3 contains 15 residues. CDR1 is LGHDT, CDR2 YNNKEL, per germline (reference sequence). CDR3: CASSQDSYLVYGYTF. CDR3 bases: TGTGCCAGCAGCCAAGATTCCTACCTGGTTTATGGCTACACCTTC.

The rearrangement joins TRBV4-1 to TRBJ2-2, with D perhaps TRBD2 (6 bases). The CDR3 has 16 amino acids. Germline V gives CDR1 MGHRA, CDR2 YSYEKL. V dropped 1 base and J dropped 0 bases, with 9 bases sitting between them. This chain's CDR3 is CASSQVGSSNTGELFF. The CDR3, as DNA: TGCGCCAGCAGCCAAGTCGGGAGCTCGAACACCGGGGAGCTGTTTTTT.

This clonotype was counted a single time. The chain is built from TRBV20-1 and TRBJ2-1, with 16 nucleotides matching TRBD2. This CDR3 is built from 16 residues. The J segment lost 8 bases and the V segment lost 0 bases, leaving 4 bases of the junction unmatched. Germline V gene data show CDR1 as DFQATT and CDR2 as SNEGSKA (reference sequence). CDR3 residues: CSARETGTSGRDEQFF. CDR3 coding DNA: TGCAGTGCTAGAGAGACAGGGACTAGCGGGAGGGATGAGCAGTTCTTC.

This clonotype was seen a handful of times. The chain joins TRBV4-3 to TRBJ1-1; 7 bases agree with TRBD1. Germline CDR1 and CDR2: LGHNA and YSLEER. V was clipped by 1 base and J by 0 bases; unmatched bases: 20. CDR3 length equals 21 residues. The CDR3 nucleotides read TGCGCCAGCAGCCAAGGGGATCACTTTCTTATACCGGGACAGCTGAACACTGAAGCTTTCTTT. Translation: CASSQGDHFLIPGQLNTEAFF.

The V gene is TRBV29-1, the J gene TRBJ2-7; D is possibly TRBD1 (5 bases). The CDR3 is 13 amino acids. Germline V gene lookup returns CDR1 SQVTM and CDR2 ANQGSEA. Trimming took off 4 bases at V and 3 bases at J, with 13 bases between the two ends. The CDR3 here is CSVVSGWNYEQYF. Here the CDR3 DNA reads TGCAGCGTTGTTTCAGGGTGGAACTACGAGCAGTACTTC.

The chain is built from TRBV18 and TRBJ2-7, with 9 bases lining up with TRBD1. This CDR3 region has 18 residues. Germline V gene lookup returns CDR1 KGHSH and CDR2 LQKENI. Losses at the gene ends were 3 bases for V and 0 bases for J; bases not matched to a gene: 12. DNA of the CDR3: TGTGCCAGCTCACCCATACTGCCCGGGACAGGGTTCTCCTACGAGCAGTACTTC. This gives the protein CASSPILPGTGFSYEQYF.